What follows are 31 T cell receptor beta chains derived from one specimen sequenced in a study of T cells in Graves' hyperthyroidism and ophthalmopathy. The source material, RNA transcripts, was used to amplify TCR beta CDR3 regions. Initially, a first-round RT-PCR of the TCR CDR3 employed the HTBI primer set. TCRdb processed the multiplex PCR reads anew with MiXCR; each CDR3 protein has one entry. The table includes about 360,000 distinct CDR3 sequences, roughly 14% detected once. The specimen was blood. Receptors were obtained from a man aged 25-45 years with Graves' hyperthyroidism that later progressed to Graves' ophthalmopathy.

In its sample, this clonotype was seen a few times. CDR3 amino acids: CASSYYQLDEQYF. CDR3 sequence (DNA): TGTGCCAGCAGTTACTACCAGCTCGACGAGCAGTACTTC. V and J are TRBV6-5 and TRBJ2-7; D unresolved. From germline, CDR1 is MNHEY and CDR2 SVGAGI. Trimming pared 1 base from V and 5 bases from J, leaving 9 bases between. The CDR3 consists of 13 residues.

This clonotype was counted ten times or more. This chain links TRBV3-1 with TRBJ1-2, with D perhaps TRBD1 (5 bases). V gave up 4 bases and J gave up 2 bases, with 11 bases separating them. The germline V gene encodes CDR1 LGHDT and CDR2 YNNKEL (reference sequence). This CDR3 region has 14 residues. The CDR3 nucleotides read TGTGCCAGCAGCCCCAGCGGGGGGAACTATGGCTACACCTTC. Protein: CASSPSGGNYGYTF.

This clonotype was detected many times. V gene TRBV28 combines with J gene TRBJ1-2; D gene uncertain. With 7 bases removed from V and 6 bases from J, the gap between germline ends came to 15 bases. Germline V gene sequence: CDR1 MDHEN, CDR2 SYDVKM. This CDR3 is 13 amino acids long. CDR3 loop: CASTLAGFDGYTF. The CDR3 DNA sequence: TGTGCCAGCACCTTAGCCGGTTTCGATGGCTACACCTTC.

This clonotype was observed a few times. The chain carries TRBV6-1 and TRBJ1-2; D not resolved. The germline gives CDR1 MNHNS, CDR2 SASEGT. The V end was cut by 6 bases, the J end by 0 bases, with 14 bases between. This CDR3 spans 15 amino acids. CDR3 sequence: CASSSWQEANYGYTF. In nucleotides, the CDR3 is TGTGCCAGCAGCTCCTGGCAGGAAGCTAACTATGGCTACACCTTC.

The gene calls are TRBV12-3 or TRBV12-4 and TRBJ2-3; D uncertain. V was clipped by 3 bases and J by 1 base, with 11 bases between them. CDR3 length: 15 residues. The DNA for the CDR3 is TGTGCCAGCAGTTTTGACGCAAAGCGCACAGATACGCAGTATTTT. It yields the protein CASSFDAKRTDTQYF.

At least ten counts were recorded for this clonotype. The chain couples TRBV7-9 to TRBJ2-5; a possible D gene is TRBD2 (6 bases). There are 15 residues in the CDR3. Germline V gives CDR1 SEHNR, CDR2 FQNEAQ (reference sequence). Trimming pared 4 bases from V and 0 bases from J, leaving 12 bases between. In DNA, the CDR3 is TGTGCCAGCAGCTACCGGGAGCGGTACCAAGAGACCCAGTACTTC. Translation: CASSYRERYQETQYF.

This clonotype was counted ten times or more. The V gene is TRBV5-8, the J gene TRBJ1-3, with a possible D match to TRBD1 (5 bases). Trimming left V 0 bases short and J 4 bases short, with 14 bases between. Looked up from germline, CDR1 is SGHTS and CDR2 is YDEGEE. This CDR3 comprises 16 residues. The DNA for the CDR3 is TGTGCCAGCAGCTTGGCCGGGACCCTAGTCGGAAACACCATATATTTT. The encoded protein is CASSLAGTLVGNTIYF.

This clonotype appeared many times. This rearrangement joins TRBV5-1 to TRBJ2-7; D possibly corresponds to TRBD2 (6 bases). V lost 7 bases to trimming and J lost 0 bases, with 17 bases between them. The CDR3 runs 15 residues. Germline lookup yields CDR1 SGHRS and CDR2 YFSETQ. The CDR3 bases are TGCGCCAGCGGGCTGACCGGGACTGGCTCCTACGAGCAGTACTTC. Translating gives CASGLTGTGSYEQYF.

This clonotype has a handful of counts. The chain combines TRBV12-5 with TRBJ1-1, with a tentative D call TRBD1 (5 bases). This CDR3 contains 14 residues. The germline V gene has CDR1 LGHNT and CDR2 FRNRAP. V was trimmed by 1 base and J by 10 bases, leaving 16 bases between them. The DNA for the CDR3 is TGTGCTAGTGGTTTGGAGGGTGGGGGACTCGGAGCTTTCTTT. Translated: CASGLEGGGLGAFF.

The CDR3 DNA is TGTGCCAGCAGCCTCAGACTAGCTGGCCCTAAAGAGACCCAGTACTTC. It codes for CASSLRLAGPKETQYF. J is TRBJ2-5 and V is TRBV14, with TRBD2 matching 7 bases. Looked up from germline, CDR1 is SGHDN and CDR2 is FVKESK. The ends lost 4 bases at V and 3 bases at J; junction bases unmatched: 11. The CDR3 contains 16 residues.

In its sample, this clonotype was seen once. The chain links TRBV18 to TRBJ1-6; D gene ambiguous. Trimming shortened V by 3 bases and J by 2 bases, and 11 bases separated the two germline ends. The germline V gene encodes CDR1 KGHSH and CDR2 LQKENI. The CDR3 contains 16 residues. The CDR3 sequence is CASSPRQVPYNSPLHF. CDR3 DNA sequence: TGTGCCAGCTCACCGAGGCAGGTACCCTATAATTCACCCCTCCACTTT.

Many counts were recorded for this clonotype. The genes are TRBV7-9 and TRBJ2-2, with TRBD1 as a possible D gene (5 bases). The CDR3 totals 14 residues. Germline CDR1 is SEHNR and CDR2 is FQNEAQ (reference sequence). V was pared by 3 bases and J by 3 bases, with 8 bases between. The CDR3 sequence is CASSFTGDTGELFF. In DNA form, the CDR3 reads TGTGCCAGCAGCTTCACAGGCGACACCGGGGAGCTGTTTTTT.

At least ten counts were recorded for this clonotype. Here the CDR3 DNA reads TGCAGTGCCTATAAGGAGACCCAGTACTTC. It translates to CSAYKETQYF. This chain joins TRBV20-1 and TRBJ2-5; D gene ambiguous. The CDR3 runs 10 residues. CDR1 is DFQATT and CDR2 is SNEGSKA in the germline V gene (reference sequence). Trimming stripped 6 bases from V and 5 bases from J, with 7 bases between.

This clonotype has a handful of counts. This chain connects TRBV7-9 to TRBJ2-7; D gene uncertain. Trimming stripped 1 base from V and 6 bases from J, with 10 bases between. CDR1 SEHNR and CDR2 FQNEAQ come from the germline V gene (reference sequence). The CDR3 is 13 residues long. The CDR3 is CASSLGHGFEQYF. Written as DNA, the CDR3 is TGTGCCAGCAGCTTAGGACACGGTTTCGAGCAGTACTTC.

This clonotype has at least ten counts. The rearrangement uses TRBV13 and TRBJ2-5; possible D gene TRBD2, 6 bases. The CDR3 runs to 13 residues. Germline loops: CDR1 PRHDT, CDR2 FYEKMQ (reference sequence). Deletions cut 2 bases from V and 4 bases from J, with 8 bases between. The CDR3, as DNA: TGTGCCAGCAGCTTAAGGCGGGGAGAGACCCAGTACTTC. It specifies CASSLRRGETQYF.

This chain connects TRBV2 to TRBJ1-6; D uncertain. Germline V gene lookup returns CDR1 SNHLY and CDR2 FYNNEI. The CDR3 sequence is 16 residues long. Trimming removed 5 bases at V and 10 bases at J, with 21 bases between. This chain's CDR3 is CASSKWVTSSGSPLHF. The CDR3 coding sequence is TGTGCCAGCAGTAAGTGGGTTACCTCCTCTGGGTCACCCCTCCACTTT.

This clonotype was counted many times. V is TRBV7-6 and J is TRBJ2-5; the match to TRBD1 covers 7 bases. Unmatched junction bases numbered 10, after V lost 1 base and J lost 5 bases. This CDR3 comprises 16 residues. Germline assignment: CDR1 SGHVS and CDR2 FNYEAQ. CDR3 loop: CASSLVSQGVMETQYF. CDR3 DNA: TGTGCCAGCAGCTTAGTTTCCCAGGGGGTGATGGAGACCCAGTACTTC.

The sample holds many counts of this clonotype. The rearrangement joins TRBV20-1 to TRBJ2-7, with TRBD2 identical over 14 bases. This CDR3 has 13 residues. CDR1 and CDR2 (germline): DFQATT, SNEGSKA (reference sequence). J gave up 4 bases and V 7 bases, and 3 bases lay outside the gene matches. The CDR3 DNA sequence: TGCAGTGTCGGGACTAGCGGGGGATACGAGCAGTACTTC. It codes for CSVGTSGGYEQYF.

This clonotype was found many times. V and J are TRBV2 and TRBJ2-3; 8 bases align to TRBD2. The CDR3 is 16 amino acids. Trimming at V came to 3 bases and at J to 2 bases, leaving 7 bases not matched to a gene. Germline assignment: CDR1 SNHLY and CDR2 FYNNEI. CDR3 sequence: CASSEIAGPLTDTQYF. In nucleotides, the CDR3 is TGTGCCAGCAGTGAGATAGCGGGGCCCCTCACAGATACGCAGTATTTT.

This clonotype came up a few times. The chain links TRBV29-1 to TRBJ2-7; D is unclear. The CDR3 covers 13 residues. The germline V and J ends were trimmed by 7 bases and 0 bases, with 13 bases remaining between them. CDR1 and CDR2 from the germline V gene are SQVTM and ANQGSEA. CDR3 sequence: CSAIQASSYEQYF. In DNA, the CDR3 is TGCAGCGCCATCCAGGCGAGCTCCTACGAGCAGTACTTC.

Details on this clonotype: The junction departs from the called germline gene at one end, perhaps through a read error. The chain joins TRBV7-3 to TRBJ2-5, with 7 bases lining up with TRBD2. Germline assignment: CDR1 SGHTA and CDR2 FQGTGA. The CDR3 covers 12 residues. The CDR3 nucleotides read TGTGCCAGCAGCTCGCTAACTAGCGCCCCCCACTTC. Translated: CASSSLTSAPHF.

This sequence joins TRBV20-1 and TRBJ2-2; the match to TRBD1 covers 10 bases. Germline values: CDR1 DFQATT, CDR2 SNEGSKA (reference sequence). V dropped 6 bases and J dropped 7; count of bases not matched to a gene: 8. The CDR3 contains 14 residues. CDR3 sequence (DNA): TGCAGTGCCCGCGCTGGGACAGGGGTCGGGGAGCTGTTTTTT. Residues: CSARAGTGVGELFF.

This clonotype was counted many times. The CDR3 here is CSASETSDEQFF. The CDR3 DNA is TGCAGTGCTAGCGAAACTAGCGACGAGCAGTTCTTC. The rearrangement links TRBV20-1 to TRBJ2-1; 7 bases align to TRBD2. From germline, CDR1 is DFQATT and CDR2 SNEGSKA (reference sequence). The CDR3 consists of 12 residues. With V trimmed by 3 bases and J by 10 bases, 6 bases remained unmatched.

This clonotype was recorded at least ten times. The chain has TRBV5-5 and TRBJ1-1; D not certain. The length of the CDR3 is 13 residues. V gave up 0 bases and J gave up 3 bases, with 6 bases separating them. Germline CDR1 is SGHKS and CDR2 is YYEKEE (reference sequence). CDR3 sequence reads: CASSLARYTEAFF. DNA of the CDR3: TGTGCCAGCAGCTTGGCACGTTACACTGAAGCTTTCTTT.

The sample holds many counts of this clonotype. The chain is built from TRBV7-3 and TRBJ1-1; TRBD1 matches 7 bases. Germline values: CDR1 SGHTA, CDR2 FQGTGA. The CDR3 covers 14 residues. V trimming: 5 bases; J trimming: 11 bases; junction bases outside the gene matches: 14. CDR3 DNA sequence: TGTGCCAGCAGCCCGACCCACCAGGGGGGCCACGCTTTCTTT. This translates into CASSPTHQGGHAFF.

This clonotype was detected a few times. The CDR3 spells CALRQTLNTEAFF. DNA for the CDR3: TGTGCCCTCCGACAGACTTTGAACACTGAAGCTTTCTTT. V and J are TRBV10-3 and TRBJ1-1, with D maybe TRBD1 (5 bases). V was cut by 11 bases and J by 0 bases, with 13 bases left in between. Looked up from germline, CDR1 is ENHRY and CDR2 is SYGVKD. The CDR3 runs to 13 residues.

This clonotype was counted only a few times. V is TRBV15 and J is TRBJ2-1; 7 bases fit TRBD1. The CDR3 runs 16 residues. V dropped 5 bases and J dropped 5; count of bases not matched to a gene: 12. The V gene's germline CDR1 is LNHNV and CDR2 YYDKDF (reference sequence). The CDR3 sequence is CATSSQNRGSNNEQFF. The CDR3 nucleotides are TGTGCCACCAGCTCTCAGAACAGGGGTTCCAACAATGAGCAGTTCTTC.

This clonotype was observed at least ten times. The chain uses TRBV28 and TRBJ2-1; 13 nucleotides agree with TRBD2. The V segment lost 6 bases and the J segment 5 bases; nucleotides outside the gene matches: 1. The germline CDR1 and CDR2 sequences are MDHEN and SYDVKM. The CDR3 sequence is 14 residues long. The CDR3 region is CASRTSGGNNEQFF. The CDR3 DNA is TGTGCCAGCAGGACTAGCGGGGGGAACAATGAGCAGTTCTTC.

This clonotype was observed at least ten times. This chain uses TRBV7-2 with TRBJ1-5; D call uncertain. CDR1 and CDR2 from the germline V gene are SGHTA and FQGNSA. This CDR3 is built from 13 residues. V lost 3 bases and J lost 6, with 9 bases in between. The CDR3 DNA reads TGTGCCAGCAGCTTCGATCCCCGTCAGCCCCAGCATTTT. It specifies CASSFDPRQPQHF.

In its sample, this clonotype was seen many times. The rearrangement links TRBV12-3 or TRBV12-4 to TRBJ2-1; 8 nucleotides align to TRBD2. V dropped 7 bases and J dropped 0; count of bases not matched to a gene: 14. This CDR3 has 18 amino acids. The CDR3 DNA reads TGTGCCAGCAAATCCTCGGGCAGCGGGGGACACTCCTACAATGAGCAGTTCTTC. Its translation: CASKSSGSGGHSYNEQFF.

This clonotype is labeled medium-sized. This chain connects TRBV28 to TRBJ2-3; 14 nucleotides line up with TRBD2. Germline-derived CDR1 and CDR2 are MDHEN and SYDVKM. After removal of 4 bases from V and 4 bases from J, the junction contained 10 bases not matched to a gene. This CDR3 has 18 residues. CDR3 amino acids: CASSSTSGGASPADTQYF. Here the CDR3 DNA reads TGTGCCAGCAGTTCGACTAGCGGGGGGGCATCGCCGGCAGATACGCAGTATTTT.